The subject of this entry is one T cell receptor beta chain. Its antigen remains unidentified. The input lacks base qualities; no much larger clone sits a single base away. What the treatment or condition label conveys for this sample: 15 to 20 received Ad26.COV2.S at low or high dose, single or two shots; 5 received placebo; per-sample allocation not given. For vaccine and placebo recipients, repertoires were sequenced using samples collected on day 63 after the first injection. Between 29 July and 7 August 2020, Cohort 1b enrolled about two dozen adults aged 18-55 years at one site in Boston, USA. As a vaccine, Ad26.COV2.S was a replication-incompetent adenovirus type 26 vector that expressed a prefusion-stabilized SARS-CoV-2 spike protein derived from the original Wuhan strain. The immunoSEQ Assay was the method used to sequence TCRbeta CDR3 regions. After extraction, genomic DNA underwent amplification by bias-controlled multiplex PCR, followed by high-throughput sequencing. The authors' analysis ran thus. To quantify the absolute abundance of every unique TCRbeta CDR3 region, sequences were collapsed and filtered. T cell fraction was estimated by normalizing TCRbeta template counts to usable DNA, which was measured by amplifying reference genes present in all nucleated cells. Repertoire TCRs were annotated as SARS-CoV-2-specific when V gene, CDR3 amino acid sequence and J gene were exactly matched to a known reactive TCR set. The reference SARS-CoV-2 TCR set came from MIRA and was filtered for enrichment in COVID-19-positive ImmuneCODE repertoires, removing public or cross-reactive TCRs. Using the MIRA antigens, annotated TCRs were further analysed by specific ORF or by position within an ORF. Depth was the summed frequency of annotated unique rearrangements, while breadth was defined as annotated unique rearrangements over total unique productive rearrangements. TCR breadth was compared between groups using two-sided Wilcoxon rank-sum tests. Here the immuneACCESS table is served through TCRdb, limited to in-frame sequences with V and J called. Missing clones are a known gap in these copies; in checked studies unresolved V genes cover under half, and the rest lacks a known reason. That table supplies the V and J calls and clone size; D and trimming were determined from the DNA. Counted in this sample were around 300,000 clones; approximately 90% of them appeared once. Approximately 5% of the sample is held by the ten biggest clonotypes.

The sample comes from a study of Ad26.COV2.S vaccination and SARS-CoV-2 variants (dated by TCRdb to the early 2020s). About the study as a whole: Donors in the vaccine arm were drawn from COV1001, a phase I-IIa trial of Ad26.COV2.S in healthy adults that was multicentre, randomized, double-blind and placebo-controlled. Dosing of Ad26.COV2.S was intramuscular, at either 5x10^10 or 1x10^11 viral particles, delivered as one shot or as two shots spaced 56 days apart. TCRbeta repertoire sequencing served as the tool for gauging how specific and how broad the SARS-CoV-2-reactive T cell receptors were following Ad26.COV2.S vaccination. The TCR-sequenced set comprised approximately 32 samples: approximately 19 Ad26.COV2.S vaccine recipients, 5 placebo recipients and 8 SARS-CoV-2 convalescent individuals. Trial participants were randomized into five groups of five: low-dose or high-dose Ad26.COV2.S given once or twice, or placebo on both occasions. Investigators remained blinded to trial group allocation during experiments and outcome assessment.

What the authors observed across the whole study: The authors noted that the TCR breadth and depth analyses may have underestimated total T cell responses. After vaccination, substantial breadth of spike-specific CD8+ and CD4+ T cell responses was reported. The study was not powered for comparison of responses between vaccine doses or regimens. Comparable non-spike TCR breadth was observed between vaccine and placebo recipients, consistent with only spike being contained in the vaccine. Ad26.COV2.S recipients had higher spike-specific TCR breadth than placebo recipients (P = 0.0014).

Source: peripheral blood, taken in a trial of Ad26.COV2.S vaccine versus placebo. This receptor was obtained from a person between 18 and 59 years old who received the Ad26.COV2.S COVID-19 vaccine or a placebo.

The sequenced DNA is TGTGCCTGGAAGGCTAGCGGGACGAACACCGGGGAGCTGTTTTTT. Its coded protein is CAWKASGTNTGELFF. Here the chain combines TRBV30 and TRBJ2-2; 9 of the junction bases match TRBD2. Ends trimmed: V by 4 bases, J by 0 bases; bases unmatched to a gene: 3. From cysteine to phenylalanine, the CDR3 is 15 amino acids long. The DNA shown is the 45-base CDR3, in frame from base 1. CDR1 and CDR2, per the germline V gene (reference sequence), are GTSNPN and SVGIG.